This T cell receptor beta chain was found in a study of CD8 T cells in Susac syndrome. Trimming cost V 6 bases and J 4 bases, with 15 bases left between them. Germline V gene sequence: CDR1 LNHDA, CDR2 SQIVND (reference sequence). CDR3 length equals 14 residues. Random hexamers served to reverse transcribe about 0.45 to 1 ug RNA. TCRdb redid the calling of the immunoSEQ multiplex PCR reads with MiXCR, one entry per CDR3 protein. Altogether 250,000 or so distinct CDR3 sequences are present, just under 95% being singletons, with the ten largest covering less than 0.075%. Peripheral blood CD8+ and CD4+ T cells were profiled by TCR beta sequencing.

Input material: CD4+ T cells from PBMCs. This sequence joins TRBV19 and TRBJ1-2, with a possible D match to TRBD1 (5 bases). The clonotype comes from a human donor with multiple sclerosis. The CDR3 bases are TGTGCCAGTAGGGCGGGGACTTTGGGCTATGGCTACACCTTC. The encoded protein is CASRAGTLGYGYTF.